This entry lists 32 T cell receptor beta chains sequenced from one sample in a study of cytomegalovirus exposure and HLA in healthy donors. Both 60 Vbeta primers and 13 Jbeta primers went into the PCR. Sequencing used immunoSEQ multiplex PCR; TCRdb keeps in-frame clones, though not all of them. This repertoire shows 200,000 or so clones, 78% found once; its top ten account for around 6%. The sequencing input was PBMCs. The receptors were sampled from a woman between 25 and 40 years old in good health and CMV-seropositive.

The chain links TRBV4-3 to TRBJ1-2; TRBD1 might be the D (5 bases). V was pared by 1 base and J by 2 bases, with 11 bases between. This CDR3 comprises 15 residues. CDR1 and CDR2 from the germline V gene are LGHNA and YSLEER. The CDR3 coding sequence is TGCGCCAGCAGCCAAGGAACAGGTTGGAACTATGGCTACACCTTC. Its protein is CASSQGTGWNYGYTF.

This chain links TRBV28 with TRBJ2-7; no clear D gene. Germline assignment: CDR1 MDHEN and CDR2 SYDVKM. This CDR3 is 15 amino acids long. Trimming took 1 base from V and 3 from J, leaving 13 bases between them. The CDR3, as DNA: TGTGCCAGCAGTTTATTCCTAGGAACGGACTACGAGCAGTACTTC. Its translation is CASSLFLGTDYEQYF.

The chain links TRBV2 to TRBJ1-5; the match to TRBD1 covers 10 bases. Germline V gene lookup returns CDR1 SNHLY and CDR2 FYNNEI. There are 14 residues in the CDR3. The V gene end was trimmed by 7 bases and the J gene end by 6 bases; junction bases not matched to a gene: 6. The CDR3 DNA follows: TGTGCCAGCATGCGACAGGGGGCAGGTCAGCCCCAGCATTTT. As protein: CASMRQGAGQPQHF.

V usage is TRBV25-1 and J usage is TRBJ1-5; 8 positions match TRBD1. The CDR3 totals 14 residues. The germline V gene encodes CDR1 MGHDK and CDR2 SYGVNS. Trimming cost V 6 bases and J 2 bases; bases outside gene matches: 3. The CDR3 reads CASSPTGGNQPQHF. CDR3 in DNA: TGTGCCAGCAGCCCGACAGGGGGCAATCAGCCCCAGCATTTT. The entire variable domain, with the rest obtained from reference TRBV25-1 and TRBJ1-5, is as follows: EADIYQTPRYLVIGTGKKITLECSQTMGHDKMYWYQQDPGMELHLIHYSYGVNSTEKGDLSSESTVSRIRTEHFPLTLESARPSHTSQYLCASSPTGGNQPQHFGDGTRLSIL.

The rearrangement joins TRBV28 to TRBJ2-4; D may be TRBD2 (5 bases). Trimming left V 3 bases short and J 1 base short, with 7 bases between. The germline CDR1 and CDR2 sequences are MDHEN and SYDVKM. CDR3 length: 14 residues. The DNA of the CDR3 is TGTGCCAGCAGTTTTAGCGTGGCCAAAAACATTCAGTACTTC. It translates to CASSFSVAKNIQYF.

The V call is TRBV7-9, the J call TRBJ2-1, with 10 bases aligning to TRBD1. Losses at the gene ends were 2 bases for V and 9 bases for J; bases not matched to a gene: 7. This CDR3 has 15 amino acids. Germline CDR1 reads SEHNR; CDR2 reads FQNEAQ (reference sequence). In DNA, the CDR3 is TGTGCCAGCAGCTTAACAGCGACAGGGGGCGGTGAGCAGTTCTTC. It codes for CASSLTATGGGEQFF.

Comments on this clone: Other DNA sequences in this sample translate to the same CDR3. The J gene is TRBJ1-3, the V gene TRBV6-5; weak D call: TRBD1 (5 bases). This CDR3 contains 15 residues. The V end lost 0 bases, the J end lost 2 bases, and 8 bases lay between the germline ends. Germline CDR1 reads MNHEY; CDR2 reads SVGAGI. The CDR3 bases are TGTGCCAGCAGTTACTCGACGGGGGCTGGAAACACCATATATTTT. As protein: CASSYSTGAGNTIYF.

The chain joins TRBV19 to TRBJ1-3; TRBD1 is a possible D gene (6 bases). The CDR3 is 16 residues long. Per germline, CDR1 LNHDA and CDR2 SQIVND (reference sequence). Trimming shortened V by 3 bases and J by 0 bases, and 12 bases separated the two germline ends. CDR3 in amino acids: CASSILDRYSGNTIYF. CDR3 coding DNA: TGTGCCAGTAGTATCCTCGACAGGTACTCTGGAAACACCATATATTTT.

CDR3 in amino acids: CASSPTVGGANTEAFF. The CDR3 coding sequence is TGTGCCAGCTCGCCAACGGTGGGAGGAGCGAACACTGAAGCTTTCTTT. This chain links TRBV18 with TRBJ1-1; D gene unclear. The germline V and J ends were trimmed by 6 bases and 1 base, with 18 bases remaining between them. This CDR3 region has 16 residues. In germline, CDR1 is KGHSH, CDR2 LQKENI.

J is TRBJ1-3 and V is TRBV6-5; D is unresolved. Germline CDR1 reads MNHEY; CDR2 reads SVGAGI. This CDR3 comprises 15 residues. Deletions cut 10 bases from V and 2 bases from J, with 18 bases between. CDR3 loop: CATNLDGGAGNTIYF. The CDR3 coding sequence is TGTGCCACCAACCTGGACGGAGGCGCTGGAAACACCATATATTTT.

The chain uses TRBV10-1 and TRBJ2-7, with 10 bases matching TRBD1. This CDR3 spans 15 amino acids. Germline V lookup: CDR1 WNHNN, CDR2 SYGVQD (reference sequence). V lost 11 bases, J lost 3 bases, and 13 bases stayed unmatched. Here the CDR3 DNA reads TGCGCCGGAATCTCGGGGACAGGGGAAAACTACGAGCAGTACTTC. Protein sequence: CAGISGTGENYEQYF.

The V and J genes are TRBV19 and TRBJ1-1; D is unclear. The CDR3 spans 15 residues. Germline V gene sequence: CDR1 LNHDA, CDR2 SQIVND (reference sequence). Trimming cost V 5 bases and J 1 base, with 14 bases left between them. The CDR3 region is CASSPTGFSNTEAFF. The CDR3 DNA follows: TGTGCCAGTAGTCCTACGGGGTTTTCGAACACTGAAGCTTTCTTT.

The CDR3 nucleotides read TGCGCCAGCAGGACAGGGGAGCAGACCCAGTACTTC. It codes for CASRTGEQTQYF. V and J are TRBV5-1 and TRBJ2-5; 8 nucleotides match TRBD1. Germline trimming cut 5 bases from V and 6 bases from J; bases unmatched to any gene: 3. The CDR3 has 12 amino acids. Per the germline V gene, CDR1 is SGHRS and CDR2 is YFSETQ. The full variable domain, in which reference TRBV5-1 and TRBJ2-5 provide the parts outside the CDR3, is KAGVTQTPRYLIKTRGQQVTLSCSPISGHRSVSWYQQTPGQGLQFLFEYFSETQRNKGNFPGRFSGRQFSNSRSEMNVSTLELGDSALYLCASRTGEQTQYFGPGTRLLVL.

This chain connects TRBV6-5 to TRBJ1-2; TRBD1 aligns across 7 bases. In germline, CDR1 is MNHEY, CDR2 SVGAGI. V lost 5 bases and J lost 5; bases outside the gene matches: 5. There are 13 residues in the CDR3. The CDR3 DNA reads TGTGCCAGCAGTACAGGGACAGTGTATGGCTACACCTTC. Translated: CASSTGTVYGYTF.

The DNA for the CDR3 is TGTGCCAGCTATACCCGGCAAAGGGGGACAGATACGCAGTATTTT. Protein sequence: CASYTRQRGTDTQYF. The chain is built from TRBV2 and TRBJ2-3; D perhaps matches TRBD1 (6 bases). V was clipped by 8 bases and J by 3 bases, with 18 bases between them. This CDR3 comprises 15 residues. Per the germline V gene, CDR1 is SNHLY and CDR2 is FYNNEI.

CDR3 residues: CASNPGGNNYEQYF. The CDR3 coding sequence is TGTGCCAGCAACCCGGGAGGGAACAACTACGAGCAGTACTTC. The V gene is TRBV5-4, the J gene TRBJ2-7, with 8 positions matching TRBD2. The CDR3 length is 14 residues. The germline V gene has CDR1 SGHNT and CDR2 YYREEE (reference sequence). Trimming at V came to 6 bases and at J to 3 bases, leaving 8 bases not matched to a gene.

This clone came up a few times. The rearrangement joins TRBV6-4 to TRBJ1-3; 10 nucleotides align to TRBD1. V lost 6 bases, J lost 2 bases, and 4 bases stayed unmatched. CDR3 length equals 15 residues. Germline CDR1 is MRHNA and CDR2 is SNTAGT. This chain's CDR3 is CASRVGQGPGNTIYF. CDR3 DNA sequence: TGTGCCAGCAGGGTGGGACAGGGGCCTGGAAACACCATATATTTT.

This clone was counted once. The chain links TRBV5-1 to TRBJ2-7; the D gene is possibly TRBD2 (6 bases). Trimming cost V 4 bases and J 1 base, with 15 bases left between them. The CDR3 covers 15 residues. CDR1 is SGHRS, CDR2 YFSETQ, per germline. CDR3 DNA sequence: TGCGCCAGCAGCCTCTGGCGGGGAGCGTCCTACGAGCAGTACTTC. Protein product: CASSLWRGASYEQYF.

The chain recombines TRBV5-4 with TRBJ1-2; perhaps TRBD1 as D (6 bases). The CDR3 covers 12 residues. Per the germline V gene, CDR1 is SGHNT and CDR2 is YYREEE (reference sequence). V was cut by 2 bases and J by 8 bases, with 10 bases left in between. DNA for the CDR3: TGTGCCAGCAGCTTAACAGGGTACGGCTACACCTTC. It specifies CASSLTGYGYTF.

The V gene is TRBV11-3, the J gene TRBJ2-2, with D maybe TRBD1 (5 bases). The germline gives CDR1 SGHNT, CDR2 YENEEA. The CDR3 is made up of 12 amino acids. Trimming cost V 8 bases and J 5 bases, with 9 bases left between them. The DNA for the CDR3 is TGTGCCAGCGCAAGGGGAACCGGGGAGCTGTTTTTT. It yields the protein CASARGTGELFF.

The chain is built from TRBV13 and TRBJ2-1; D is unclear. Germline CDR1 reads PRHDT; CDR2 reads FYEKMQ (reference sequence). The CDR3 extends over 15 amino acids. V was shortened by 1 base and J by 3 bases, with 10 bases between the two germline ends. The CDR3 loop reads CASSLVSPGYNEQFF. The CDR3 region has the DNA TGTGCCAGCAGCTTAGTTTCACCAGGCTACAATGAGCAGTTCTTC.

The chain joins TRBV7-6 to TRBJ1-4; the D gene is possibly TRBD1 (5 bases). Trimming left V 5 bases short and J 7 bases short, with 11 bases between. The CDR3 totals 13 residues. In germline, CDR1 is SGHVS, CDR2 FNYEAQ. The CDR3 DNA sequence: TGTGCCAGCAGCCCCCGCACAGGTGAAAAACTGTTTTTT. It yields the protein CASSPRTGEKLFF. The full variable domain, rest sourced from reference TRBV7-6 and TRBJ1-4, is GAGVSQSPRYKVTKRGQDVALRCDPISGHVSLYWYRQALGQGPEFLTYFNYEAQQDKSGLPNDRFSAERPEGSISTLTIQRTEQRDSAMYRCASSPRTGEKLFFGSGTQLSVL.

The genes are TRBV4-2 and TRBJ2-4; perhaps TRBD2 as D (5 bases). Germline CDR1 reads LGHNA; CDR2 reads YNFKEQ. Trimming pared 0 bases from V and 0 bases from J, leaving 9 bases between. CDR3 length: 16 amino acids. CDR3 sequence (DNA): TGTGCCAGCAGCCAAGAGCGACTACTAGCCAAAAACATTCAGTACTTC. Translation: CASSQERLLAKNIQYF.

The V gene is TRBV11-2, the J gene TRBJ2-2; TRBD1 matches 7 bases. This CDR3 has 15 amino acids. After removal of 5 bases from V and 5 bases from J, the junction contained 8 bases not matched to a gene. Germline values: CDR1 SGHAT, CDR2 FQNNGV. CDR3 region: CASSRAQGETGELFF. The CDR3 nucleotides are TGTGCCAGCAGCCGCGCCCAGGGGGAGACCGGGGAGCTGTTTTTT.

The chain joins TRBV28 to TRBJ1-2, with TRBD1 as a possible D gene (5 bases). CDR1 and CDR2 from the germline V gene are MDHEN and SYDVKM. Trimming stripped 6 bases from V and 5 bases from J, with 10 bases between. This CDR3 has 12 amino acids. The CDR3 DNA reads TGTGCCAGCAGGGACACCAGATATGGCTACACCTTC. Residues: CASRDTRYGYTF.

The rearrangement uses TRBV25-1 and TRBJ1-1, with D tentatively TRBD1 (6 bases). The CDR3 runs 13 residues. Per germline, CDR1 MGHDK and CDR2 SYGVNS. V was shortened by 5 bases and J by 4 bases, with 11 bases between the two germline ends. This CDR3 is CASSQGGVTEAFF. The CDR3 bases are TGTGCCAGCAGTCAAGGGGGAGTCACTGAAGCTTTCTTT.

The rearrangement uses TRBV23-1 and TRBJ1-6, with a tentative D call TRBD1 (6 bases). TRBV23-1 is filed as an ORF, its function uncertain. V shed 4 bases and J shed 10 bases, with 17 bases lying between them. CDR3 length: 15 amino acids. The CDR3 region has the DNA TGCGCCAGCAGTCCAGGGGTCCCAGGCGGATCACCCCTCCACTTT. Translation gives CASSPGVPGGSPLHF.

This chain joins TRBV6-6 and TRBJ1-2; weak D call: TRBD1 (5 bases). The CDR3 length is 12 residues. From germline, CDR1 is MNHNY and CDR2 SVGAGI (reference sequence). V was trimmed by 4 bases and J by 4 bases, leaving 7 bases between them. This chain's CDR3 is CASSLGGYGYTF. The CDR3 region has the DNA TGTGCCAGCAGTTTGGGGGGCTATGGCTACACCTTC.

The rearrangement links TRBV7-9 to TRBJ1-1; maybe TRBD1 (5 bases). Trimming pared 1 base from V and 7 bases from J, leaving 7 bases between. CDR3 length: 12 amino acids. CDR1 and CDR2 from the germline V gene are SEHNR and FQNEAQ (reference sequence). The CDR3 here is CASSLVGVEAFF. CDR3 sequence (DNA): TGTGCCAGCAGCTTAGTAGGGGTTGAAGCTTTCTTT.

V and J are TRBV5-4 and TRBJ1-3, with 8 bases aligning to TRBD1. The germline V gene has CDR1 SGHNT and CDR2 YYREEE (reference sequence). This CDR3 region has 13 residues. V was pared by 4 bases and J by 6 bases, with 3 bases of the junction left unmatched. The CDR3 DNA sequence: TGTGCCAGCAGCCGGACAGGGAAAAACACCATATATTTT. Translation gives CASSRTGKNTIYF.

The CDR3 loop reads CASSISGLAAYEQYF. CDR3 sequence (DNA): TGTGCCAGTAGTATCTCCGGACTAGCGGCCTACGAGCAGTACTTC. J is TRBJ2-7 and V is TRBV19; 10 bases are shared with TRBD2. This CDR3 is 15 amino acids long. After removal of 3 bases from V and 2 bases from J, the junction contained 4 bases not matched to a gene. Looked up from germline, CDR1 is LNHDA and CDR2 is SQIVND (reference sequence). Drawing the rest from reference TRBV19 and TRBJ2-7, the complete variable domain is DGGITQSPKYLFRKEGQNVTLSCEQNLNHDAMYWYRQDPGQGLRLIYYSQIVNDFQKGDIAEGYSVSREKKESFPLTVTSAQKNPTAFYLCASSISGLAAYEQYFGPGTRLTVT.

This chain connects TRBV9 to TRBJ1-2, with 8 bases that match TRBD1. Germline lookup yields CDR1 SGDLS and CDR2 YYNGEE. Trimming at V came to 2 bases and at J to 4 bases, leaving 4 bases not matched to a gene. The CDR3 extends over 14 amino acids. The CDR3 DNA reads as TGTGCCAGCAGCGTGGGACAGGTGAGCTATGGCTACACCTTC. Its translation is CASSVGQVSYGYTF.